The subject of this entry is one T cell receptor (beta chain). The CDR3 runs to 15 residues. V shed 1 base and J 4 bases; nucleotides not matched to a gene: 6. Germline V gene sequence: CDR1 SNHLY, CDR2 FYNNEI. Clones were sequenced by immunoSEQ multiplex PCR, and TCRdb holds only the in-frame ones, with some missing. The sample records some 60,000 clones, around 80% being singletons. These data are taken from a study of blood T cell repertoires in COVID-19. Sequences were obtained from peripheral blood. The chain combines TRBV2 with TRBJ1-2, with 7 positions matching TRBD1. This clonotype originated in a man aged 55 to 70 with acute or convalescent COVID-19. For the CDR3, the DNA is TGTGCCAGCAGTGAAGGGCACAGGGGAAGCTATGGCTACACCTTC. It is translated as CASSEGHRGSYGYTF.